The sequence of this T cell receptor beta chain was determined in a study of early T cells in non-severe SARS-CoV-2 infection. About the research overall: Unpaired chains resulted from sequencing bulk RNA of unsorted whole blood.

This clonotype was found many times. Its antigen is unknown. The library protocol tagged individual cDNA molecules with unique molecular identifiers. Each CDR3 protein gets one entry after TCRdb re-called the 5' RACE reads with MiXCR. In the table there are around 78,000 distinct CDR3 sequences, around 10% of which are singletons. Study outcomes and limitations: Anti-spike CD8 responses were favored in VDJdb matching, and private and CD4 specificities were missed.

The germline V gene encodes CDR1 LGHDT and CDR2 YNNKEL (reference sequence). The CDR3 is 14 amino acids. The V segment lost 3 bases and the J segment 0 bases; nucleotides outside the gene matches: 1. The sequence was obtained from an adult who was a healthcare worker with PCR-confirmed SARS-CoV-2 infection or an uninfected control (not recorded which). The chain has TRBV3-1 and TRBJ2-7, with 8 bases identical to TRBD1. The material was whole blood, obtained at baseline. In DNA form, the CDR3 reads TGTGCCAGCAGCCAGGACAGGGTCTCCTACGAGCAGTACTTC. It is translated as CASSQDRVSYEQYF.